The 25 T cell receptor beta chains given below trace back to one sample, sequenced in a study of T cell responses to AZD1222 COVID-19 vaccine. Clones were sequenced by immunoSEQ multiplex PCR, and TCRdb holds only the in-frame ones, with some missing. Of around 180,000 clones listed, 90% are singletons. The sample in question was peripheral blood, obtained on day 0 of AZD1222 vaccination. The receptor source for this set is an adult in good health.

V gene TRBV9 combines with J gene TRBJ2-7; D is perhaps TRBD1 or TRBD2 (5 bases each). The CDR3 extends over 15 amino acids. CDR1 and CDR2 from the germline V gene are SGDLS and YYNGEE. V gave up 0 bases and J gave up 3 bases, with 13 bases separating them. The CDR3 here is CASSVGGTSVYEQYF. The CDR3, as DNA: TGTGCCAGCAGCGTAGGAGGGACCTCAGTCTACGAGCAGTACTTC.

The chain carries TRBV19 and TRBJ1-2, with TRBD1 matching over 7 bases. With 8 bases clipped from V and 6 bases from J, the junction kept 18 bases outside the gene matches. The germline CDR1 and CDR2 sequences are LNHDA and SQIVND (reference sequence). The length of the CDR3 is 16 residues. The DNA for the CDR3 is TGTGCCAGTCTAAGTTCTGGGACAGCAATCGAGGATGGCTACACCTTC. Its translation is CASLSSGTAIEDGYTF.

The CDR3 region has the DNA TGTGCCAGCAGTTTCGGCAGGGGAGGTGGAAACACCATATATTTT. Translating gives CASSFGRGGGNTIYF. This chain links TRBV28 with TRBJ1-3; tentatively, D is TRBD1 (6 bases). Germline V gene data show CDR1 as MDHEN and CDR2 as SYDVKM. The CDR3 totals 15 residues. The V end was cut by 3 bases, the J end by 3 bases, with 12 bases between. Filled out from reference TRBV28 and TRBJ1-3, the complete variable domain reads DVKVTQSSRYLVKRTGEKVFLECVQDMDHENMFWYRQDPGLGLRLIYFSYDVKMKEKGDIPEGYSVSREKKERFSLILESASTNQTSMYLCASSFGRGGGNTIYFGEGSWLTVV.

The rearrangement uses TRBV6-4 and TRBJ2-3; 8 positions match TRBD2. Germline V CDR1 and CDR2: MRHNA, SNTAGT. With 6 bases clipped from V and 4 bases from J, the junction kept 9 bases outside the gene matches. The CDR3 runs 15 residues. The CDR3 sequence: CASSPGGGAPDTQYF. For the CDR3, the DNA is TGTGCCAGCAGCCCCGGGGGGGGAGCCCCAGATACGCAGTATTTT.

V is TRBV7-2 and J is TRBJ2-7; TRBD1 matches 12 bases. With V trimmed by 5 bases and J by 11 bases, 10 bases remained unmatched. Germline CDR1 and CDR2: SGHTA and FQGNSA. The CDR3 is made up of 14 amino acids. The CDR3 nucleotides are TGTGCCAGCAGCGCTACCGGGACAGGGGGCGCTGAGTACTTC. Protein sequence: CASSATGTGGAEYF.

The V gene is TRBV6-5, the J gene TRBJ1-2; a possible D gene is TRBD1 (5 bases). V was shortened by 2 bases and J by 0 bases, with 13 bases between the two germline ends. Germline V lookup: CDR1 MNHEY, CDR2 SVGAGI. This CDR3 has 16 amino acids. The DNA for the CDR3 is TGTGCCAGCAGTTACCGACAGAACACAGCTAACTATGGCTACACCTTC. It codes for CASSYRQNTANYGYTF.

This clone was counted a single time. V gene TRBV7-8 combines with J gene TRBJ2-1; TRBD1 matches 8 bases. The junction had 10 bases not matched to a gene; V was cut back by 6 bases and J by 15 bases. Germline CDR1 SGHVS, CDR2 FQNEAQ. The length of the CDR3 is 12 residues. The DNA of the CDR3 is TGTGCCAGCAGTTCGCAGGGGGCTCTCTGGTTCTTC. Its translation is CASSSQGALWFF.

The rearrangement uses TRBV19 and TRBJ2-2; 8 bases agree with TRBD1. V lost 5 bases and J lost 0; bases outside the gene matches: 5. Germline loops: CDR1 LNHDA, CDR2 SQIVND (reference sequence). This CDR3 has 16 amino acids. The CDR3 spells CASSYRTGPNTGELFF. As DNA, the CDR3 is TGTGCCAGTAGTTACAGGACAGGGCCGAACACCGGGGAGCTGTTTTTT.

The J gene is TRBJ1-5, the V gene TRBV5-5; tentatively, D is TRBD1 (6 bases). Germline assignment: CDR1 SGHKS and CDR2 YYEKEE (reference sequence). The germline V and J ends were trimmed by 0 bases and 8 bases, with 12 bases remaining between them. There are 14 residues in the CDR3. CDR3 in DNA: TGTGCCAGCAGCTTGGAGGGGGAAGGAAAGCCCCAGCATTTT. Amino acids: CASSLEGEGKPQHF.

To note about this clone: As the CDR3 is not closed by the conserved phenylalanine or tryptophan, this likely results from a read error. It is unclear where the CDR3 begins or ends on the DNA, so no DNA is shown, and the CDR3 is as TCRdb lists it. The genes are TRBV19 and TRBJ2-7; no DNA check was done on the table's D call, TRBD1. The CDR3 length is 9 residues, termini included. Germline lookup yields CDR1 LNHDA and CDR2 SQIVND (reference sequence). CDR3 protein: CASSMWDRI.

CDR3 loop: CATSRGGLGVGEKLFF. The DNA for the CDR3 is TGTGCCACCAGCAGAGGAGGCCTAGGCGTTGGTGAAAAACTGTTTTTT. The chain recombines TRBV15 with TRBJ1-4; the D is unclear. Trimming took 1 base from V and 7 from J, leaving 16 bases between them. Germline loops: CDR1 LNHNV, CDR2 YYDKDF (reference sequence). This CDR3 is built from 16 residues.

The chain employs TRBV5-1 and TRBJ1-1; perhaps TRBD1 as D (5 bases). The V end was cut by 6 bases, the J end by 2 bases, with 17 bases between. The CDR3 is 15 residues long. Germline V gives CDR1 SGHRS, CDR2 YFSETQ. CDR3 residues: CASTMGGRSNTEAFF. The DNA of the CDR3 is TGCGCCAGCACGATGGGGGGGAGAAGTAACACTGAAGCTTTCTTT.

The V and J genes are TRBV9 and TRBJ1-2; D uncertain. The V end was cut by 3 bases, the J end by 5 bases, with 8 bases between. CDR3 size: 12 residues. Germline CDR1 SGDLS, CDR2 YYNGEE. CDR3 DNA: TGTGCCAGCAGCGCCCCCGGGTATGGCTACACCTTC. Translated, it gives CASSAPGYGYTF.

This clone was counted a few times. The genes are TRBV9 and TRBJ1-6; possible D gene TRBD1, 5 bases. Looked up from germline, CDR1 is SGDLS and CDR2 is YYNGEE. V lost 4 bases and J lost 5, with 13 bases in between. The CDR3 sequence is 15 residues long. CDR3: CASSPHDSDNSPLHF. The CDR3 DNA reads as TGTGCCAGCAGCCCCCATGACAGCGATAATTCACCCCTCCACTTT.

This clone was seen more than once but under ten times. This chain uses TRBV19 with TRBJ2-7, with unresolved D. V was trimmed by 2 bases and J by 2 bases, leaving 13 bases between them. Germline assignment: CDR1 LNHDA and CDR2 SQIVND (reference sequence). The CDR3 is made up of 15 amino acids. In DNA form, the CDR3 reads TGTGCCAGTAGTATATCTATTAAGGATACCTACGAGCAGTACTTC. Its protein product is CASSISIKDTYEQYF.

The CDR3 nucleotides read TGTGCCAGCAGCCCCGCCGAAGGAAACACCATATATTTT. Its protein is CASSPAEGNTIYF. The V gene is TRBV7-3, the J gene TRBJ1-3; D remains unclear. The ends were cut back, 5 bases at V and 4 bases at J, with 9 bases in the middle. The germline gives CDR1 SGHTA, CDR2 FQGTGA. CDR3 size: 13 residues.

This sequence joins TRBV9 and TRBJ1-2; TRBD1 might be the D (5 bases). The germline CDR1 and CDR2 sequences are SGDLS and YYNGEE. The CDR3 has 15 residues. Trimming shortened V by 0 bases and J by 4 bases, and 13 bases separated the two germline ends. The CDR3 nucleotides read TGTGCCAGCAGCGTAGGGTCACCAGGGCCCTATGGCTACACCTTC. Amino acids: CASSVGSPGPYGYTF.

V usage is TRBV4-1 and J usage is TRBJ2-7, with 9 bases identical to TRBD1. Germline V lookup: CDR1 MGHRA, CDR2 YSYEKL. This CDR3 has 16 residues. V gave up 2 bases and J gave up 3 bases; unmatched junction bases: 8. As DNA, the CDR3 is TGCGCCAGCAGCCAAACCGGGACAGGGCCTTTCTACGAGCAGTACTTC. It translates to CASSQTGTGPFYEQYF.

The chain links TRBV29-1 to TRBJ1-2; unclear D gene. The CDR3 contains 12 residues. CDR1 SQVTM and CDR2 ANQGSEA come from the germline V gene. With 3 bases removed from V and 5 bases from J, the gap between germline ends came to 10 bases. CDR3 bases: TGCAGCGTTGAGGGGATGGAGTATGGCTACACCTTC. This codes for CSVEGMEYGYTF.

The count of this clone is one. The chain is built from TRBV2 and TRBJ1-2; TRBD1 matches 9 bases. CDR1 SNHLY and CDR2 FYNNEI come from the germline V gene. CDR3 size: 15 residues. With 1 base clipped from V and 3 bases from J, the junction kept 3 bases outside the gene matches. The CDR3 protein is CASSEGRTGDYGYTF. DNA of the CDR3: TGTGCCAGCAGTGAAGGAAGGACAGGGGACTATGGCTACACCTTC.

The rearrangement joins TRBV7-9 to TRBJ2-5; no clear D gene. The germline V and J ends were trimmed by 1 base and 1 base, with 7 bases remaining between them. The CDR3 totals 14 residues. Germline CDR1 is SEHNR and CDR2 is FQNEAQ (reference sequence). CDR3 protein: CASSLDRLQETQYF. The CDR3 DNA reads TGTGCCAGCAGCTTAGATCGGCTCCAAGAGACCCAGTACTTC.

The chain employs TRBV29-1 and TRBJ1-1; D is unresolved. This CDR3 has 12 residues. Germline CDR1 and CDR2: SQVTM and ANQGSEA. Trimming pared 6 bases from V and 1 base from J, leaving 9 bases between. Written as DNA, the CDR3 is TGCAGCGTGAAGGGTCCGAACACTGAAGCTTTCTTT. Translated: CSVKGPNTEAFF. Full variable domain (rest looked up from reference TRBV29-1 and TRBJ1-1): SAVISQKPSRDICQRGTSLTIQCQVDSQVTMMFWYRQQPGQSLTLIATANQGSEATYESGFVIDKFPISRPNLTFSTLTVSNMSPEDSSIYLCSVKGPNTEAFFGQGTRLTVV.

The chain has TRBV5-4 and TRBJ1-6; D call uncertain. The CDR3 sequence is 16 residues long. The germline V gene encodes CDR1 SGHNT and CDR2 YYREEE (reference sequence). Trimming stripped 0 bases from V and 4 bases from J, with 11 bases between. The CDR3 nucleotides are TGTGCCAGCAGCTTGGGGCCAGGATCTTATAATTCACCCCTCCACTTT. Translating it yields CASSLGPGSYNSPLHF.

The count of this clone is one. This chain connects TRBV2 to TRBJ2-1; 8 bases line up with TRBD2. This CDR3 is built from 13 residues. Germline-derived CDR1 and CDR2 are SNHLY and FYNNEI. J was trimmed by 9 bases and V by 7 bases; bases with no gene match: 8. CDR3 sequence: CASTPGGVGEQFF. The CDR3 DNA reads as TGTGCCAGCACGCCCGGGGGGGTAGGTGAGCAGTTCTTC.

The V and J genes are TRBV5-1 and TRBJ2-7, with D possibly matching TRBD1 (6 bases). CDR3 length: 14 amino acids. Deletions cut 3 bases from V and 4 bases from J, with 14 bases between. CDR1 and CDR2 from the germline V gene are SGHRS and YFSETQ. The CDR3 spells CASSYGRGVYEQYF. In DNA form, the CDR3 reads TGCGCCAGCAGCTACGGCAGGGGAGTTTACGAGCAGTACTTC. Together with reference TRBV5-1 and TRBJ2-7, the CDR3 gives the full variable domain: KAGVTQTPRYLIKTRGQQVTLSCSPISGHRSVSWYQQTPGQGLQFLFEYFSETQRNKGNFPGRFSGRQFSNSRSEMNVSTLELGDSALYLCASSYGRGVYEQYFGPGTRLTVT.